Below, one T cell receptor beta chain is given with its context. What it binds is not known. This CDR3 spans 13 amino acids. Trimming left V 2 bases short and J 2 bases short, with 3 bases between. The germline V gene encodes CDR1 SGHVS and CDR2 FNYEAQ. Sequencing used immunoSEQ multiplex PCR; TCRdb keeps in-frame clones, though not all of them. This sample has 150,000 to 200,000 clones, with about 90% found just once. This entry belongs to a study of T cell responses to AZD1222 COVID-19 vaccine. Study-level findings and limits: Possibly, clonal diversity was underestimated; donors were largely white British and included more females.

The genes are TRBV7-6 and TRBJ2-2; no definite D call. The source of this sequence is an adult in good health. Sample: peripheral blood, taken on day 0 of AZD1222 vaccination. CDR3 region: CASSLSNTGELFF. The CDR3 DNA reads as TGTGCCAGCAGCTTATCTAACACCGGGGAGCTGTTTTTT.